Only a few counts were recorded for the clone carrying this T cell receptor beta chain. Its antigen is still unknown. CDR1 is SQVTM, CDR2 ANQGSEA, per germline. The V and J ends lost 4 bases and 1 base respectively, with 4 bases between them. The CDR3 spans 11 residues. The sample comes from a study of beta chain features in type 1 diabetes. Study-level results: Moderate yet significant TCRB CDR3 shortening was seen in Type 1 diabetes patients in all four CD4+ subsets. In the patient group, naive, central memory and Treg TCRB repertoires seemed more alike than in the healthy donor group.

Investigators reverse transcribed all isolated RNA, so they sequenced expressed TCRB transcripts. Read counts averaged around 3.6 million for samples of naive, central memory and regulatory T cells. TCRdb keeps only in-frame clones here, not all; method: immunoSEQ multiplex PCR. The sample includes 150,000 to 200,000 clones, roughly 10% of them seen just once. Sequencing was performed on central memory CD4+ T cells from blood. This receptor was taken from a woman aged 25 to 39 with type 1 diabetes. The rearrangement joins TRBV29-1 to TRBJ1-2; D is ambiguous. The CDR3 spells CSVAVNYGYTF. The CDR3 bases are TGCAGCGTTGCGGTTAACTATGGCTACACCTTC. The full variable domain, rest sourced from reference TRBV29-1 and TRBJ1-2, is SAVISQKPSRDICQRGTSLTIQCQVDSQVTMMFWYRQQPGQSLTLIATANQGSEATYESGFVIDKFPISRPNLTFSTLTVSNMSPEDSSIYLCSVAVNYGYTFGSGTRLTVV.